Below are 17 T cell receptor beta chains sequenced from a single sample in a study of cytomegalovirus exposure and HLA in healthy donors. Vbeta (60) and Jbeta (13) primers were used in the PCR. Sequencing used immunoSEQ multiplex PCR; TCRdb keeps in-frame clones, though not all of them. The sample comprises roughly 45,000 clones, approximately 80% of which are singletons, and more than 1.2% rests with the top ten. The sequencing sample was made of PBMCs. Receptor source: a man aged 25-40 years in good health and CMV-seronegative.

The chain combines TRBV5-4 with TRBJ2-2, with 9 nucleotides matching TRBD2. This CDR3 is built from 15 residues. Germline V gene sequence: CDR1 SGHNT, CDR2 YYREEE (reference sequence). V trimming: 1 base; J trimming: 6 bases; junction bases outside the gene matches: 4. The CDR3 is CASSLPTSGAGELFF. The CDR3 DNA reads TGTGCCAGCAGCTTGCCGACTAGCGGAGCCGGGGAGCTGTTTTTT.

The chain is built from TRBV11-3 and TRBJ1-1; D is perhaps TRBD1 (5 bases). Between the trimmed V and J ends, which lost 4 bases and 1 base, there was a span of 7 bases. Germline CDR1 SGHNT, CDR2 YENEEA. The CDR3 covers 13 residues. CDR3 sequence (DNA): TGTGCCAGCAGCTCAGGGCCGAACACTGAAGCTTTCTTT. Translation: CASSSGPNTEAFF.

The rearrangement links TRBV7-6 to TRBJ2-5; no reliable D call. CDR3 length: 13 amino acids. V lost 2 bases and J 1 base, leaving 5 bases between the germline ends. Germline CDR1 reads SGHVS; CDR2 reads FNYEAQ. Written as DNA, the CDR3 is TGTGCCAGCAGCTTACTAGTCCAAGAGACCCAGTACTTC. This sequence encodes CASSLLVQETQYF.

The chain combines TRBV4-1 with TRBJ2-5, with D perhaps matching TRBD1 (6 bases). The CDR3 is 15 residues long. From germline, CDR1 is MGHRA and CDR2 YSYEKL. V lost 4 bases, J lost 2 bases, and 14 bases lay in between. The CDR3 here is CASSRTGTPQETQYF. CDR3 coding DNA: TGCGCCAGCAGCCGGACCGGGACACCTCAAGAGACCCAGTACTTC.

The chain combines TRBV11-3 with TRBJ2-2, with 8 bases fitting TRBD1. With V trimmed by 7 bases and J by 7 bases, 17 bases remained unmatched. Germline CDR1 and CDR2: SGHNT and YENEEA. The CDR3 covers 17 residues. This chain's CDR3 is CASNIPKDRVCSGELFF. For the CDR3, the DNA is TGTGCCAGCAACATCCCGAAGGACAGGGTATGTAGCGGGGAGCTGTTTTTT.

About this clone itself: Compared with germline, one end of the junction differs, possibly owing to a read error. The identical CDR3 is also encoded by other nucleotide sequences in the sample. The chain is built from TRBV7-2 and TRBJ2-5; 12 bases match TRBD2. Germline-derived CDR1 and CDR2 are SGHTA and FQGNSA. The CDR3 sequence is 17 residues long. CDR3 in DNA: TGTGCTAGCAGCTCAAAGGCTAGCGGGAGGGGGCAAGAGACCCAGTACTTC. Residues: CASSSKASGRGQETQYF. Variable domain in full (rest from reference TRBV7-2 and TRBJ2-5): GAGVSQSPSNKVTEKGKDVELRCDPISGHTALYWYRQSLGQGLEFLIYFQGNSAPDKSGLPSDRFSAERTGGSVSTLTIQRTQQEDSAVYLCASSSKASGRGQETQYFGPGTRLLVL.

The genes are TRBV30 and TRBJ1-5, with D uncertain. V dropped 2 bases and J dropped 6 bases, with 11 bases sitting between them. The CDR3 covers 13 residues. Germline V gives CDR1 GTSNPN, CDR2 SVGIG (reference sequence). The CDR3 spells CAWSPFVSQPQHF. In DNA, the CDR3 is TGTGCCTGGAGTCCCTTCGTGTCTCAGCCCCAGCATTTT.

V and J are TRBV18 and TRBJ2-3, with a weak D call TRBD1 (5 bases). V lost 2 bases to trimming and J lost 0 bases, with 9 bases between them. CDR1 is KGHSH and CDR2 is LQKENI in the germline V gene. The length of the CDR3 is 15 residues. CDR3 sequence: CASSPFDSSTDTQYF. CDR3 nucleotides: TGTGCCAGCTCACCATTCGACAGCAGCACAGATACGCAGTATTTT.

The V call is TRBV7-3, the J call TRBJ1-1; D unresolved. The CDR3 consists of 14 residues. CDR1 SGHTA and CDR2 FQGTGA come from the germline V gene. V was cut by 6 bases and J by 6 bases, with 17 bases left in between. The CDR3 reads CASRTSGSSAEAFF. DNA of the CDR3: TGTGCCAGCAGAACGTCGGGGAGTAGCGCTGAAGCTTTCTTT.

This sequence joins TRBV5-8 and TRBJ1-5; 8 bases are shared with TRBD1. Germline V lookup: CDR1 SGHTS, CDR2 YDEGEE. CDR3 size: 13 residues. With 0 bases clipped from V and 9 bases from J, the junction kept 2 bases outside the gene matches. Here the CDR3 reads CASSLGGTGPQHF. CDR3 DNA sequence: TGTGCCAGCAGCTTGGGGGGGACAGGGCCCCAGCATTTT.

The chain links TRBV28 to TRBJ1-1; maybe TRBD1 (5 bases). The CDR3 is 13 amino acids. Germline V CDR1 and CDR2: MDHEN, SYDVKM. Trimming removed 6 bases at V and 1 base at J, with 9 bases between. CDR3: CASSGGGNTEAFF. As DNA, the CDR3 is TGTGCCAGCAGCGGGGGGGGGAACACTGAAGCTTTCTTT.

The rearrangement uses TRBV9 and TRBJ1-2; D is perhaps TRBD1 (5 bases). This CDR3 has 12 residues. Trimming cost V 2 bases and J 6 bases, with 8 bases left between them. CDR1 and CDR2 (germline): SGDLS, YYNGEE. This CDR3 reads CASSVSGDGYTF. In DNA, the CDR3 is TGTGCCAGCAGCGTCTCGGGGGATGGCTACACCTTC.

The V gene is TRBV15, the J gene TRBJ2-1, with TRBD2 matching 7 bases. Germline assignment: CDR1 LNHNV and CDR2 YYDKDF (reference sequence). The V segment lost 0 bases and the J segment 8 bases; nucleotides outside the gene matches: 19. The CDR3 runs 19 residues. The CDR3 is CATSRDHWASGSTDYEQFF. The CDR3 DNA is TGTGCCACCAGCAGAGATCACTGGGCTAGCGGCTCTACAGACTATGAGCAGTTCTTC.

This clone was recorded only once. The chain couples TRBV6-5 to TRBJ1-6; the D is unclear. Germline V gene sequence: CDR1 MNHEY, CDR2 SVGAGI. Between the trimmed V and J ends, which lost 5 bases and 5 bases, there was a span of 10 bases. This CDR3 comprises 14 residues. This chain's CDR3 is CASSALAHNSPLHF. The CDR3 nucleotides are TGTGCCAGCAGTGCTCTAGCCCATAATTCACCCCTCCACTTT.

This clone was recorded once. The V call is TRBV2, the J call TRBJ2-1; 9 bases are a match to TRBD2. With V trimmed by 4 bases and J by 5 bases, 3 bases remained unmatched. CDR1 is SNHLY, CDR2 FYNNEI, per germline. There are 14 residues in the CDR3. The CDR3 DNA reads TGTGCCAGCAGTGGGCTAGCGGGACACAATGAGCAGTTCTTC. As protein: CASSGLAGHNEQFF.

The chain links TRBV28 to TRBJ2-7; 8 bases line up with TRBD2. The CDR3 has 15 amino acids. The V gene's germline CDR1 is MDHEN and CDR2 SYDVKM. V trimming: 4 bases; J trimming: 2 bases; junction bases outside the gene matches: 7. This chain's CDR3 is CASSSPSGRPYEQYF. In DNA form, the CDR3 reads TGTGCCAGCAGTTCCCCCAGCGGGAGACCCTACGAGCAGTACTTC.

The chain combines TRBV4-3 with TRBJ2-1; maybe TRBD2 (5 bases). Germline CDR1 and CDR2: LGHNA and YSLEER. The CDR3 is 13 amino acids. The V end was cut by 4 bases, the J end by 5 bases, with 9 bases between. CDR3 in amino acids: CASSPGLDNEQFF. CDR3 in DNA: TGCGCCAGCAGCCCTGGACTTGACAATGAGCAGTTCTTC.